Presented here are 22 T cell receptor beta chains from one specimen sequenced in a study of shared clonotypes between healthy human individuals. TCRdb's table, derived via immunoSEQ multiplex PCR, lists solely in-frame clones and lacks some. The sample comprises about 500,000 clones, 60% to 80% of which are singletons, and more than 10% rests with the top ten. The sequencing input was PBMCs. The receptors originated from a woman between 40 and 50 years old in good health. Some clones in this sample may be carry-over from other donors' samples.

The chain links TRBV6-1 to TRBJ1-2; D perhaps matches TRBD1 (6 bases). The CDR3 has 16 amino acids. Between the trimmed V and J ends, which lost 1 base and 5 bases, there was a span of 17 bases. Germline-derived CDR1 and CDR2 are MNHNS and SASEGT. The DNA for the CDR3 is TGTGCCAGCAGTGAAGGCGGCTTGGCAGGGGTATATGGCTACACCTTC. This codes for CASSEGGLAGVYGYTF.

This clone was picked up many times. The CDR3, as DNA: TGCGCCAGCGGAGGGGACAGGGGTTACGAGCAGTACTTC. It translates to CASGGDRGYEQYF. The chain employs TRBV4-1 and TRBJ2-7; 10 bases match TRBD1. CDR3 length: 13 amino acids. The junction had 5 bases not matched to a gene; V was cut back by 8 bases and J by 4 bases. CDR1 is MGHRA, CDR2 YSYEKL, per germline.

A remark on this clone: A far larger clone is only one base removed, so a read error is likely. The chain joins TRBV29-1 to TRBJ2-5; 7 bases match TRBD2. The CDR3 length is 16 residues. CDR1 SQVTM and CDR2 ANQGSEA come from the germline V gene. CDR3 sequence reads: CGATSRTRLGGETQYF. As DNA, the CDR3 is TGCGGCGCTACCTCCCGGACTAGACTGGGCGGGGAGACCCAGTACTTC.

J is TRBJ1-1 and V is TRBV18; a weak D match, TRBD1 (5 bases). The CDR3 consists of 13 residues. V lost 4 bases to trimming and J lost 2 bases, with 8 bases between them. Germline V lookup: CDR1 KGHSH, CDR2 LQKENI. The CDR3 protein is CASSRDGNTEAFF. The CDR3 DNA follows: TGTGCCAGCTCACGGGACGGAAACACTGAAGCTTTCTTT.

This clone occurred once. This sequence joins TRBV21-1 and TRBJ2-1; TRBD2 is the table's D call, not checked against the DNA. TRBV21-1 is a known pseudogene. This CDR3 is built from 22 residues. For the CDR3, the DNA is TGTGCCAGCAGCAAAGCTAAAGGCTGGGGAGCGGGAGGGCCTAGGGCCTACAATGAGCAGTTCTTC. This codes for CASSKAKGWGAGGPRAYNEQFF.

The rearrangement links TRBV4-2 to TRBJ2-3, with TRBD2 identical over 10 bases. Unmatched junction bases numbered 4, after V lost 1 base and J lost 3 bases. Germline loops: CDR1 LGHNA, CDR2 YNFKEQ. CDR3 size: 16 residues. The CDR3 region has the DNA TGTGCCAGCAGCCAAGTTTCAGCGGGAGGGACAGATACGCAGTATTTT. Amino acid sequence: CASSQVSAGGTDTQYF.

In this sample, this clone turned up once. A far larger clone differs by one base, so this is likely a read error. The rearrangement uses TRBV11-2 and TRBJ2-7; unclear D gene. Germline V lookup: CDR1 SGHAT, CDR2 FQNNGV. There are 11 residues in the CDR3. The V and J ends lost 4 bases and 3 bases respectively, with 4 bases between them. The CDR3 region has the DNA TGTGCCAGCAGCTCGGGCTACGAGCAGTACTTC. This translates into CASSSGYEQYF.

The chain links TRBV28 to TRBJ2-7; the D is unclear. Trimming took 4 bases from V and 2 from J, leaving 6 bases between them. Germline lookup yields CDR1 MDHEN and CDR2 SYDVKM. The CDR3 covers 12 residues. In DNA form, the CDR3 reads TGTGCCAGCAGTTGGCATACCTACGAGCAGTACTTC. This codes for CASSWHTYEQYF.

As to this clone: Other DNA sequences in the same sample also yield this CDR3. The rearrangement uses TRBV18 and TRBJ2-5, with D possibly being TRBD1 or TRBD2 (5 bases each). CDR3 length: 13 amino acids. Germline CDR1 reads KGHSH; CDR2 reads LQKENI. V lost 3 bases and J 0 bases, leaving 5 bases between the germline ends. The chain's CDR3 is CASSPGDQETQYF. The CDR3 DNA sequence: TGTGCCAGCTCACCGGGGGACCAAGAGACCCAGTACTTC.

V usage is TRBV15 and J usage is TRBJ2-7; 8 nucleotides align to TRBD2. The CDR3 spans 14 residues. Trimming at V came to 5 bases and at J to 0 bases, leaving 3 bases not matched to a gene. The germline CDR1 and CDR2 sequences are LNHNV and YYDKDF (reference sequence). CDR3 sequence (DNA): TGTGCCACCAGCCCAAGCGGGAGCTCCTACGAGCAGTACTTC. It yields the protein CATSPSGSSYEQYF.

This chain connects TRBV7-2 to TRBJ2-7, with 7 bases that match TRBD1. The CDR3 has 14 residues. V was pared by 5 bases and J by 5 bases, with 9 bases of the junction left unmatched. Looked up from germline, CDR1 is SGHTA and CDR2 is FQGNSA. The CDR3 DNA reads TGTGCCAGCAGCCCGGGACAGACCGGTCACGAGCAGTACTTC. Its translation is CASSPGQTGHEQYF.

The V call is TRBV6-1, the J call TRBJ2-7; 10 positions agree with TRBD2. Germline CDR1 and CDR2: MNHNS and SASEGT. V gave up 4 bases and J gave up 2 bases; unmatched junction bases: 5. The CDR3 contains 15 residues. CDR3 in amino acids: CASSVIAGGTYEQYF. The CDR3 nucleotides read TGTGCCAGCAGTGTTATAGCGGGAGGTACCTACGAGCAGTACTTC.

This chain links TRBV4-1 with TRBJ1-1, with TRBD1 matching 8 bases. The CDR3 loop spans 15 amino acids. Per the germline V gene, CDR1 is MGHRA and CDR2 is YSYEKL. The junction had 4 bases not matched to a gene; V was cut back by 4 bases and J by 0 bases. The DNA of the CDR3 is TGCGCCAGCAGCCGAGGACAGGGACTGAACACTGAAGCTTTCTTT. As protein: CASSRGQGLNTEAFF.

To note about this clone: This sequence is one base from a far larger clone and is likely a read error. At the DNA level, this CDR3 is encoded by other sequences in the same sample as well. The CDR3 loop is CASSFWDFRGKNTEAFF. CDR3 bases: TGTGCCAGCAGTTTTTGGGACTTCAGGGGAAAGAACACAGAAGCTTTCTTT. This rearrangement joins TRBV28 to TRBJ1-1; a possible D gene is TRBD1 (6 bases). Germline V CDR1 and CDR2: MDHEN, SYDVKM. The CDR3 runs to 17 residues.

The table lists this clone with a few counts. The CDR3 DNA is TGTGCCAGCAGTATACTAGGAGCGACCACCAGCTACGAGCAGTACTTC. It yields the protein CASSILGATTSYEQYF. This chain uses TRBV27 with TRBJ2-7; a possible D gene is TRBD2 (5 bases). The CDR3 consists of 16 residues. The ends were cut back, 5 bases at V and 3 bases at J, with 20 bases in the middle. In germline, CDR1 is MNHEY, CDR2 SMNVEV (reference sequence).

The chain uses TRBV19 and TRBJ1-1; D is uncertain. This CDR3 has 13 residues. Trimming took 8 bases from V and 1 from J, leaving 11 bases between them. Germline loops: CDR1 LNHDA, CDR2 SQIVND (reference sequence). The CDR3 reads CASYGLWNTEAFF. The DNA of the CDR3 is TGTGCCAGTTACGGCCTTTGGAACACTGAAGCTTTCTTT.

This sequence joins TRBV25-1 and TRBJ2-7, with D unresolved. The length of the CDR3 is 12 residues. Trimming cost V 4 bases and J 1 base, with 5 bases left between them. Germline V gene sequence: CDR1 MGHDK, CDR2 SYGVNS. The CDR3 sequence: CASSVHSYEQYF. CDR3 coding DNA: TGTGCCAGCAGTGTTCATTCCTACGAGCAGTACTTC.

V gene TRBV19 combines with J gene TRBJ2-7; 11 nucleotides match TRBD1. This CDR3 has 15 amino acids. The trim removed 6 bases at V and 3 bases at J, leaving 7 bases unmatched. Germline-derived CDR1 and CDR2 are LNHDA and SQIVND (reference sequence). CDR3 loop: CASRETGTGGYEQYF. The CDR3 DNA sequence: TGTGCCAGTAGGGAAACCGGGACAGGGGGCTACGAGCAGTACTTC.

This sequence joins TRBV30 and TRBJ1-4; a possible D gene is TRBD1 (6 bases). This CDR3 region has 13 residues. The V gene's germline CDR1 is GTSNPN and CDR2 SVGIG (reference sequence). Deletions cut 3 bases from V and 7 bases from J, with 12 bases between. The CDR3 protein is CAWRGGQIEKLFF. The CDR3 DNA is TGTGCCTGGAGGGGGGGGCAGATTGAAAAACTGTTTTTT.

The chain combines TRBV5-1 with TRBJ2-5; the match to TRBD2 covers 8 bases. V lost 5 bases, J lost 0 bases, and 3 bases stayed unmatched. From germline, CDR1 is SGHRS and CDR2 YFSETQ. The CDR3 has 14 amino acids. The CDR3 region has the DNA TGCGCCAGCAGGCGGGAGGCACACCAAGAGACCCAGTACTTC. This gives the protein CASRREAHQETQYF.

This rearrangement joins TRBV7-7 to TRBJ2-6, with D uncertain. CDR1 SSHAT and CDR2 FNYEAQ come from the germline V gene (reference sequence). CDR3 length: 18 amino acids. V shed 5 bases and J shed 5 bases, with 22 bases lying between them. The CDR3 loop is CASSQTPVPQSRANVLTF. The CDR3 DNA is TGTGCCAGCAGCCAGACGCCAGTGCCACAAAGTCGGGCCAACGTCCTGACTTTC.

In regard to this clone: Since a much larger clone is just one base distant, this may be a read error. The chain recombines TRBV10-3 with TRBJ2-3; possibly TRBD1 or TRBD2 for D (6 bases each). V lost 6 bases and J 0 bases, leaving 7 bases between the germline ends. There are 13 residues in the CDR3. Germline V CDR1 and CDR2: ENHRY, SYGVKD. The CDR3 coding sequence is TGTGCCATCAGCGGGGGCAGCACAGATACGCAGTATTTT. Protein sequence: CAISGGSTDTQYF.